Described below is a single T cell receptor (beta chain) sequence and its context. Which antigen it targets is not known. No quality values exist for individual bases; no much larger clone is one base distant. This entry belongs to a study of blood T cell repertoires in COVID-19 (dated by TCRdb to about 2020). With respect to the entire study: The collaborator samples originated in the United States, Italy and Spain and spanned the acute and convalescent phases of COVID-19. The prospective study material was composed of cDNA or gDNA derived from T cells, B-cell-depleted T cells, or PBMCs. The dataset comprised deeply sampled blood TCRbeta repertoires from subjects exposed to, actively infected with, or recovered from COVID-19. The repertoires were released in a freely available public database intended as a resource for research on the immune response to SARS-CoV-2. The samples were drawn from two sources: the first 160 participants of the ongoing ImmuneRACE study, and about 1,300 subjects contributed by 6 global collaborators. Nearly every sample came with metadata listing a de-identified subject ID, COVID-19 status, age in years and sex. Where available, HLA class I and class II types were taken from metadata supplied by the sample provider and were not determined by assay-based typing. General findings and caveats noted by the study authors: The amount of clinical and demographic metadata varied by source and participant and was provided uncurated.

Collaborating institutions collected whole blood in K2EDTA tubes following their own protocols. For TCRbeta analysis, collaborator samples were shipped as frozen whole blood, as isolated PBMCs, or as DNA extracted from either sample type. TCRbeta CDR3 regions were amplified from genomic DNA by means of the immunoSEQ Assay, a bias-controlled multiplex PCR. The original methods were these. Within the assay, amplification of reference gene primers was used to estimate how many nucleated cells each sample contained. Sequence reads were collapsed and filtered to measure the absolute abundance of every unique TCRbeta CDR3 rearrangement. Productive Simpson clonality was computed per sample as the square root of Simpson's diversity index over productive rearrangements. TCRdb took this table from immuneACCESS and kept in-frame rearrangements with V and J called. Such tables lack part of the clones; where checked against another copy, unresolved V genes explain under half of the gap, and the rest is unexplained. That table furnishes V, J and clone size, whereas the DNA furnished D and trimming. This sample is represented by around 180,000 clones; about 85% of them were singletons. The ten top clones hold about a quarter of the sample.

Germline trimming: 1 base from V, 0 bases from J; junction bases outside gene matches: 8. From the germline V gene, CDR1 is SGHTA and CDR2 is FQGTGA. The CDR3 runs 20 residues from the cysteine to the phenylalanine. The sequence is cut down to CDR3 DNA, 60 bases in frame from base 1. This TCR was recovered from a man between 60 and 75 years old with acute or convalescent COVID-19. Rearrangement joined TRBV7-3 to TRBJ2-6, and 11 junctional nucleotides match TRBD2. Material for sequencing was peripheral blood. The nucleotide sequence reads TGTGCCAGCAGCTTAAAGGCTAGCGGGAGGATAGGCTCTGGGGCCAACGTCCTGACTTTC. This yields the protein CASSLKASGRIGSGANVLTF.